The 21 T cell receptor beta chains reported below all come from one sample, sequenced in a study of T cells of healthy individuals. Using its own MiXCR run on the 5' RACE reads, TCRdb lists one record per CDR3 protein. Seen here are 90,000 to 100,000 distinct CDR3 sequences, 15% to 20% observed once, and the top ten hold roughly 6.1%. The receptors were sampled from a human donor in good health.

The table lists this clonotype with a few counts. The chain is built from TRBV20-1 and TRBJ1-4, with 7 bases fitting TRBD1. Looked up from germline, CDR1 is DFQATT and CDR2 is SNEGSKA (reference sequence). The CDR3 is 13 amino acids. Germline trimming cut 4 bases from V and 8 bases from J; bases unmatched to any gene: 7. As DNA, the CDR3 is TGCAGTGCTATGGAGGGGGCAGCGGAAAAACTGTTTTTT. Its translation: CSAMEGAAEKLFF.

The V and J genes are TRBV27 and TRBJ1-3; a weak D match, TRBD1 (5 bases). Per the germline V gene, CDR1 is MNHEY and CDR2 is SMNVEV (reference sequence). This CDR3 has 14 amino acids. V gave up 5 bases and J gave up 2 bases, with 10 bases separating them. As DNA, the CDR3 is TGTGCCAGCAGTCCGACAGCGCCTGGAAACACCATATATTTT. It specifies CASSPTAPGNTIYF.

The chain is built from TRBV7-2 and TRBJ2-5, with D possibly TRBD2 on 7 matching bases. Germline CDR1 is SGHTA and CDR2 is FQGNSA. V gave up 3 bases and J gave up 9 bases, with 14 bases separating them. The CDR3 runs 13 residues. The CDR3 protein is CASSLDGGGAQYF. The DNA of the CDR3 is TGTGCCAGCAGCTTGGACGGAGGGGGGGCCCAGTACTTC.

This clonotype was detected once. CDR3 residues: CSASGGSNQPQHF. CDR3 bases: TGCAGTGCTAGTGGTGGTAGCAATCAGCCCCAGCATTTT. The gene calls are TRBV20-1 and TRBJ1-5; D uncertain. V dropped 3 bases and J dropped 0 bases, with 6 bases sitting between them. Germline V lookup: CDR1 DFQATT, CDR2 SNEGSKA (reference sequence). The CDR3 covers 13 residues.

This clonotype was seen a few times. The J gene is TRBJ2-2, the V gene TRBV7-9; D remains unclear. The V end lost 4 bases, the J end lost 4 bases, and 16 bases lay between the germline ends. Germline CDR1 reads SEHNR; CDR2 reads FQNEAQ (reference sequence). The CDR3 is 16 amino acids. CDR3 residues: CASSSTRAIGTGELFF. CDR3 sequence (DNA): TGTGCCAGCAGCTCAACCCGGGCTATCGGCACCGGGGAGCTGTTTTTT.

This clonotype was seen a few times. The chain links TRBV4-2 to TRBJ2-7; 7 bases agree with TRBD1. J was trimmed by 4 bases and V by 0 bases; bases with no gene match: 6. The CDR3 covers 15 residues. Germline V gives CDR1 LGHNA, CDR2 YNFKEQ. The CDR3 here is CASSQELVQGYEQYF. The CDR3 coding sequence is TGTGCCAGCAGCCAAGAGTTGGTACAGGGGTACGAGCAGTACTTC.

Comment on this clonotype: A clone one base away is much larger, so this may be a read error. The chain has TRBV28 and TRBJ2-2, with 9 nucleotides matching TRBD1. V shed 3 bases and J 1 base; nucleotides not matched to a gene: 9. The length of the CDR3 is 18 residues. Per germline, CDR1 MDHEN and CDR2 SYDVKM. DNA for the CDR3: TGTGCCAGCAGTTTTCCCTTCCACAGGGGGCTGAACACCGGGGAGCTGTTTTTT. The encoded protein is CASSFPFHRGLNTGELFF.

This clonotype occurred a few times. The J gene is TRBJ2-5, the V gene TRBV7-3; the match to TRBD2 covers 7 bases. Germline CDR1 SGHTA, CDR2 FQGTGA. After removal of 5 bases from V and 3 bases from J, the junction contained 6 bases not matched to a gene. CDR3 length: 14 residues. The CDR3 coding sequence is TGTGCCAGCAGCCCCTCGGGAGGCGAAGAGACCCAGTACTTC. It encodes CASSPSGGEETQYF.

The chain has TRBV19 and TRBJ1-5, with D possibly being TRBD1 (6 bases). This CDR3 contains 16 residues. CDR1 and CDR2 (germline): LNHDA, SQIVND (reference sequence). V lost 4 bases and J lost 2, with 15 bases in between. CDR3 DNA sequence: TGTGCCAGTAGTAGGTTGAGGGGGGATGGCAATCAGCCCCAGCATTTT. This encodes CASSRLRGDGNQPQHF.

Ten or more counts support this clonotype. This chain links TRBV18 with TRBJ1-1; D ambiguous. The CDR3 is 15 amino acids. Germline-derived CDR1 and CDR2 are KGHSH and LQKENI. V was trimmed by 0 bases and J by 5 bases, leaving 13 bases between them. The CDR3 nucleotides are TGTGCCAGCTCACCACCTACAGAGTCGAGGACTGAAGCTTTCTTT. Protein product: CASSPPTESRTEAFF.

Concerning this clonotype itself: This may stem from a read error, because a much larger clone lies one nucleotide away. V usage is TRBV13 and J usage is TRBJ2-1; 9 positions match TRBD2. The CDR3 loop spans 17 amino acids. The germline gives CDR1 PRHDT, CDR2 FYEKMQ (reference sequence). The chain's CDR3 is CASSLPLSGSSYNKQFF. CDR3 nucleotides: TGTGCCAGCAGCTTACCCCTTAGCGGGAGCTCTTACAATAAGCAGTTCTTC.

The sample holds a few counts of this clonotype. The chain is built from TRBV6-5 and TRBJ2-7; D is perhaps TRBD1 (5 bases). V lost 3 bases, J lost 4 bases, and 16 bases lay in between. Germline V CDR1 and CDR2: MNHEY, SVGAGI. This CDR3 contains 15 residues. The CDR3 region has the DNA TGTGCCAGCAGTTATAGACAGACAGATTCTTACGAGCAGTACTTC. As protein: CASSYRQTDSYEQYF.

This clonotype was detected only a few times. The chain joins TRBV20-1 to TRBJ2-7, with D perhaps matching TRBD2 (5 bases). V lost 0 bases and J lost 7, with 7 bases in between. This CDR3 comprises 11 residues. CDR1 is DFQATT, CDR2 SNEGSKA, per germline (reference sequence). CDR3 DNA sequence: TGCAGTGCTAGAGAACGGAGGGAGCAGTACTTC. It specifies CSARERREQYF.

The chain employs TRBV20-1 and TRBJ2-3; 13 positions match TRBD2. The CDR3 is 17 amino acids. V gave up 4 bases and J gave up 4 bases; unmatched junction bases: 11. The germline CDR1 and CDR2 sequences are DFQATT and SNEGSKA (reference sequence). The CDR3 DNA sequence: TGCAGTGCTACCTCGTCAGTGACTAGCGGGGGGTCAGATACGCAGTATTTT. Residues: CSATSSVTSGGSDTQYF.

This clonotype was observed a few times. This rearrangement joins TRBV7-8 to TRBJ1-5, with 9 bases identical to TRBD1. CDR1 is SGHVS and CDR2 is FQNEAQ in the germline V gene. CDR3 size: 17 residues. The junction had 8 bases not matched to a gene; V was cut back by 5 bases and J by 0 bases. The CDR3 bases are TGTGCCAGCAGCCCTGAACAGGGGGCGTATAGCAATCAGCCCCAGCATTTT. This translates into CASSPEQGAYSNQPQHF.

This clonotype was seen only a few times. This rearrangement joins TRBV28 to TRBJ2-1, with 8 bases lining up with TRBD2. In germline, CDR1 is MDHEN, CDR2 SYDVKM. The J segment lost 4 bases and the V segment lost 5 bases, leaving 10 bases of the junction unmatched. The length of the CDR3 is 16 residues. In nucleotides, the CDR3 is TGTGCCAGCAGTCCCCCAGCGGGGGTTTCATACAATGAGCAGTTCTTC. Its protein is CASSPPAGVSYNEQFF.

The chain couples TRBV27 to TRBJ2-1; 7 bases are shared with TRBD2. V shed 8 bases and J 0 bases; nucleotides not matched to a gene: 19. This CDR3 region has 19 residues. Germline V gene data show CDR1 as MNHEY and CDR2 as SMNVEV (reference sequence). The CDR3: CASPGRTSPSLSSYNEQFF. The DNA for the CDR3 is TGTGCCAGCCCCGGACGGACTAGTCCCAGCCTGAGCTCCTACAATGAGCAGTTCTTC.

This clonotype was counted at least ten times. The CDR3 nucleotides are TGCAGTGCTGGAACTTCACAGGGGGCCGTTTATCAGCCCCAGCATTTT. It translates to CSAGTSQGAVYQPQHF. This chain links TRBV20-1 with TRBJ1-5; 9 nucleotides line up with TRBD1. The CDR3 runs to 16 residues. CDR1 and CDR2 from the germline V gene are DFQATT and SNEGSKA (reference sequence). Trimming at V came to 5 bases and at J to 5 bases, leaving 13 bases not matched to a gene.

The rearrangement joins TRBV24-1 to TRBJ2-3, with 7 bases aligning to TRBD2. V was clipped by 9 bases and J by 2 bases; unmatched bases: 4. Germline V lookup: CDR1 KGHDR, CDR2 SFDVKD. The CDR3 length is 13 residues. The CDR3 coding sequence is TGTGCCACCCGGGACTACAACACAGATACGCAGTATTTT. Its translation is CATRDYNTDTQYF.

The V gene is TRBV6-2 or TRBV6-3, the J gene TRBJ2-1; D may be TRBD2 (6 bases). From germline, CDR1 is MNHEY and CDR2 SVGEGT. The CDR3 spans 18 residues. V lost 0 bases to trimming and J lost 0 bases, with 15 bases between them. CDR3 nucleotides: TGTGCCAGCAGTTACTCGAAAGTTGGAGGGCGCTCCTACAATGAGCAGTTCTTC. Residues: CASSYSKVGGRSYNEQFF.

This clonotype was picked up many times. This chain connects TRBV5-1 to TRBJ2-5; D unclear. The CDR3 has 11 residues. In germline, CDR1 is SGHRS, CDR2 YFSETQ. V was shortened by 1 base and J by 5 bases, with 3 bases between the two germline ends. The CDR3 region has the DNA TGCGCCAGCAGCTTGAAGGAGACCCAGTACTTC. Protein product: CASSLKETQYF.